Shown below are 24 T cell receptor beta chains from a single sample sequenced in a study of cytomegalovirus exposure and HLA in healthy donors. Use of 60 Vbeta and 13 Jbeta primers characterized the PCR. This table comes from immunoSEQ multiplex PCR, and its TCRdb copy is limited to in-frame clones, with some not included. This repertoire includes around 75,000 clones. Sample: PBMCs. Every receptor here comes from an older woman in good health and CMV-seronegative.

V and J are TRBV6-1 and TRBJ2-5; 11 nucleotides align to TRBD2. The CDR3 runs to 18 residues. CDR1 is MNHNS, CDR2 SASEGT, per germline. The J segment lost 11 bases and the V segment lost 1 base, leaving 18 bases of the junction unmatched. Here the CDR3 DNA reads TGTGCCAGCAGTGAAGGGGGCCCAACTAGCGGGAGAATCATAGAGCAGTACTTC. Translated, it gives CASSEGGPTSGRIIEQYF.

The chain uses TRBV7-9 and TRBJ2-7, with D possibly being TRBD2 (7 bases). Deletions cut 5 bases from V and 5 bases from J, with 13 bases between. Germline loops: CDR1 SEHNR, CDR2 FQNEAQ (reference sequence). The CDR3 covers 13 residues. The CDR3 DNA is TGTGCCAGCAGCCCGCGGGGGCCCGACGAGCAGTACTTC. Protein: CASSPRGPDEQYF.

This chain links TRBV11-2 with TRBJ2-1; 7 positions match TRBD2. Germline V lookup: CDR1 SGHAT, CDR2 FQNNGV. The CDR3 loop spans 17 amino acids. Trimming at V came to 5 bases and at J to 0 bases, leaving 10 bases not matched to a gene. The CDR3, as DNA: TGTGCCAGCAGCCCCCTAGGCGGGGGAGGCTCCTACAATGAGCAGTTCTTC. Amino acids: CASSPLGGGGSYNEQFF.

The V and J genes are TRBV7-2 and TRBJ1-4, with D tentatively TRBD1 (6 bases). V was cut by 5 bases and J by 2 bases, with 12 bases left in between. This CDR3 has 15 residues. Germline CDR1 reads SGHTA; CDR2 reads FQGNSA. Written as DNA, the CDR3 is TGTGCCAGCAGCCCCCCGGGGGGCACTAATGAAAAACTGTTTTTT. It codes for CASSPPGGTNEKLFF.

The CDR3 spells CASSEGGQGHQPQHF. The CDR3 DNA follows: TGTGCCAGCAGTGAAGGGGGACAGGGGCATCAGCCCCAGCATTTT. The chain carries TRBV6-1 and TRBJ1-5, with 10 bases aligning to TRBD1. The germline CDR1 and CDR2 sequences are MNHNS and SASEGT. The trim removed 1 base at V and 5 bases at J, leaving 2 bases unmatched. The CDR3 has 15 amino acids.

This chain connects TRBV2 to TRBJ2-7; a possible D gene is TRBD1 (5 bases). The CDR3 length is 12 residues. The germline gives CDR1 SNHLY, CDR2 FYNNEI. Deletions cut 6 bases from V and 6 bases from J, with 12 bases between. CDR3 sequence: CASSVTVSEQYF. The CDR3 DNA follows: TGTGCCAGCAGCGTGACAGTAAGCGAGCAGTACTTC.

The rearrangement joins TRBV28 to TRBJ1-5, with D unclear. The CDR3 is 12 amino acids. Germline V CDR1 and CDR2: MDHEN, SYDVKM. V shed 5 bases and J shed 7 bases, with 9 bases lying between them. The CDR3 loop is CASSIEEQPQHF. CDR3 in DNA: TGTGCCAGCAGTATAGAGGAGCAGCCCCAGCATTTT.

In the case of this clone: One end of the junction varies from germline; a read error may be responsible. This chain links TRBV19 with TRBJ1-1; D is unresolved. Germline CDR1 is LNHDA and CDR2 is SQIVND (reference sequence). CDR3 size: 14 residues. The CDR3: CASSLDLEGAEAFF. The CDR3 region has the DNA TGTGCCAGTAGTCTCGACCTTGAGGGCGCTGAGGCTTTCTTT.

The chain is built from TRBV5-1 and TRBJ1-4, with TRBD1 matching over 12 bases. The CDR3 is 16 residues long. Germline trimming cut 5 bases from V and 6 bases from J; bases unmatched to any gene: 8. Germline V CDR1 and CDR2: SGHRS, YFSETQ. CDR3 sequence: CASRHRDRGLDEKLFF. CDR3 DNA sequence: TGCGCCAGCAGGCACCGGGACAGGGGGCTTGATGAAAAACTGTTTTTT.

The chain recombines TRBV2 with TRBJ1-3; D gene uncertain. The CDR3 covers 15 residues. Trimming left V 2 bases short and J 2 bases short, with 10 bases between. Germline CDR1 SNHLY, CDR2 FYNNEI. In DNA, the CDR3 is TGTGCCAGCAGTGAAAGAGGCAGAACTGGAAACACCATATATTTT. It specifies CASSERGRTGNTIYF. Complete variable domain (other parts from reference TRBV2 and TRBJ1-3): EPEVTQTPSHQVTQMGQEVILRCVPISNHLYFYWYRQILGQKVEFLVSFYNNEISEKSEIFDDQFSVERPDGSNFTLKIRSTKLEDSAMYFCASSERGRTGNTIYFGEGSWLTVV.

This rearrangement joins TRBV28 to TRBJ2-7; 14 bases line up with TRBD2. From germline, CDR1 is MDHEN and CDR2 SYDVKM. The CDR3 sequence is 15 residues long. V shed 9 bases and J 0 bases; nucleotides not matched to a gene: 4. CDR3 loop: CASRTSGGLSYEQYF. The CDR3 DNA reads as TGTGCCAGTCGGACTAGCGGGGGGCTCTCCTACGAGCAGTACTTC.

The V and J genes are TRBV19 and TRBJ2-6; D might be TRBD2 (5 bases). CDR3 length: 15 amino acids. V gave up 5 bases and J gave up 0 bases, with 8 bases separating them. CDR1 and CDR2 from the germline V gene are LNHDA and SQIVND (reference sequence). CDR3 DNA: TGTGCCAGTAGTTGGGAGCCCTCTGGGGCCAACGTCCTGACTTTC. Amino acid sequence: CASSWEPSGANVLTF. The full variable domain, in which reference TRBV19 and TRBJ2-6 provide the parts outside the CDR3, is DGGITQSPKYLFRKEGQNVTLSCEQNLNHDAMYWYRQDPGQGLRLIYYSQIVNDFQKGDIAEGYSVSREKKESFPLTVTSAQKNPTAFYLCASSWEPSGANVLTFGAGSRLTVL.

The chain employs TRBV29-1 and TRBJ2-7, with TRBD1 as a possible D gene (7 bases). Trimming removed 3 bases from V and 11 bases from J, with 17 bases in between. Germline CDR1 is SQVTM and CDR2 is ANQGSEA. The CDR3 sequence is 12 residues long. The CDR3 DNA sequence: TGCAGCGTTGAGGGGGCCCCAGGGGGGAAGTACTTC. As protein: CSVEGAPGGKYF.

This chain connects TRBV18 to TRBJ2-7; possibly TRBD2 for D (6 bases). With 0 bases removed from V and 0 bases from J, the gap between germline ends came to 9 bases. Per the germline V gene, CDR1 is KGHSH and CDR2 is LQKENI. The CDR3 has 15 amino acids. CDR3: CASSPPTGSSYEQYF. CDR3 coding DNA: TGTGCCAGCTCACCACCGACCGGGAGCTCCTACGAGCAGTACTTC.

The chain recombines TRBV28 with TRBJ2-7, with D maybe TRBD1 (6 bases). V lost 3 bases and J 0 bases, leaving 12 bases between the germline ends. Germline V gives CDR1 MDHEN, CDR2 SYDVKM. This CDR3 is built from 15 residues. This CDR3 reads CASSFSRQASYEQYF. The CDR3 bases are TGTGCCAGCAGTTTCTCTAGACAGGCCTCCTACGAGCAGTACTTC.

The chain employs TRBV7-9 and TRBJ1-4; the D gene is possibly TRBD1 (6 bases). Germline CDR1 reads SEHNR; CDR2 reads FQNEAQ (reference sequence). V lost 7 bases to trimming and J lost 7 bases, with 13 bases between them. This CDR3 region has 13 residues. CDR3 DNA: TGTGCCAGCAAAGGGGGTGAGAGTGAAAAACTGTTTTTT. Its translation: CASKGGESEKLFF. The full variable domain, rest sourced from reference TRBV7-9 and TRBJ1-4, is DTGVSQNPRHKITKRGQNVTFRCDPISEHNRLYWYRQTLGQGPEFLTYFQNEAQLEKSRLLSDRFSAERPKGSFSTLEIQRTEQGDSAMYLCASKGGESEKLFFGSGTQLSVL.

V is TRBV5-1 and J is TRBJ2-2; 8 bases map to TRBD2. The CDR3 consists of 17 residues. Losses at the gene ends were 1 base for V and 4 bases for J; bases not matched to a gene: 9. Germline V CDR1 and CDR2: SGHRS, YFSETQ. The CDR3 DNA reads TGCGCCAGCAGCTTGACCGGGACTAGGGGATCCACCGGGGAGCTGTTTTTT. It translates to CASSLTGTRGSTGELFF.

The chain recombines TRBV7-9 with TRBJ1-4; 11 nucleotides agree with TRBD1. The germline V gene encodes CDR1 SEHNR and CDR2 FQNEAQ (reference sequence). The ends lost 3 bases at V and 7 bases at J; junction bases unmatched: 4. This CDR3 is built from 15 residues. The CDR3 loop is CASSLGDRGSEKLFF. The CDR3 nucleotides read TGTGCCAGCAGCTTGGGGGACAGGGGGAGTGAAAAACTGTTTTTT.

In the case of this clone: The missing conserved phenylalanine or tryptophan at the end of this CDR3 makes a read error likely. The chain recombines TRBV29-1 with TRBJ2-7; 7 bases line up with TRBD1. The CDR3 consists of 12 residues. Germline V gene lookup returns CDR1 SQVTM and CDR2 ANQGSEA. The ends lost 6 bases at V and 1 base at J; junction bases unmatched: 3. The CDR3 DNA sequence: TGCAGCGTGGTGGGACAGTCCTACGAGCAGTACCTC. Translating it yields CSVVGQSYEQYL.

The CDR3 region is CATRGGVDIQYF. CDR3 in DNA: TGTGCCACCAGGGGCGGGGTTGACATTCAGTACTTC. The rearrangement joins TRBV15 to TRBJ2-4, with a weak D call TRBD2 (6 bases). Per germline, CDR1 LNHNV and CDR2 YYDKDF (reference sequence). The CDR3 is 12 residues long. The V end lost 6 bases, the J end lost 8 bases, and 11 bases lay between the germline ends. Complete variable domain (other parts from reference TRBV15 and TRBJ2-4): DAMVIQNPRYQVTQFGKPVTLSCSQTLNHNVMYWYQQKSSQAPKLLFHYYDKDFNNEADTPDNFQSRRPNTSFCFLDIRSPGLGDTAMYLCATRGGVDIQYFGAGTRLSVL.

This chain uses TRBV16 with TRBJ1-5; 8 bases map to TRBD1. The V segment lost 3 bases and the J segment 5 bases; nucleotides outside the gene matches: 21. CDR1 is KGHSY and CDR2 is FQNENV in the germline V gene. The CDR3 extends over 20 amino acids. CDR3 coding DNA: TGTGCCAGCAGCCATCGACAGGGGCTAACCCTGATGGTCGGCCATCAGCCCCAGCATTTT. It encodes CASSHRQGLTLMVGHQPQHF.

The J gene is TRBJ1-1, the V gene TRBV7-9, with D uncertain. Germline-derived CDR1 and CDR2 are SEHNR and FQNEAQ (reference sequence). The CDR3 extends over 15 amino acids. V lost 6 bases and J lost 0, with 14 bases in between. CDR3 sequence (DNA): TGTGCCAGCAGGTTGGCCGCCCGTTTGAACACTGAAGCTTTCTTT. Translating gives CASRLAARLNTEAFF.

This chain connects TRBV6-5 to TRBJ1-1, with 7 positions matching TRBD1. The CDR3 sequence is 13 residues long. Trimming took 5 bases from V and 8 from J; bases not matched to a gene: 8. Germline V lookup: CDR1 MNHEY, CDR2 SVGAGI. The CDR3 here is CASSPTRTGEAFF. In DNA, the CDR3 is TGTGCCAGCAGTCCTACCCGGACAGGCGAAGCTTTCTTT.

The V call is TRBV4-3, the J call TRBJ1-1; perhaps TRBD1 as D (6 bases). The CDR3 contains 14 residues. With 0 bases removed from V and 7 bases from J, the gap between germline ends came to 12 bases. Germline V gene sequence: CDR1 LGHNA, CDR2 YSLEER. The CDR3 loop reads CASSQDQGIGEAFF. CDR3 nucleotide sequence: TGCGCCAGCAGCCAAGACCAGGGGATCGGTGAAGCTTTCTTT.